This T cell receptor beta chain appears in the sequencing data of a study of T cell changes during pregnancy in multiple sclerosis. The protocol was immunoSEQ multiplex PCR, while the TCRdb copy is restricted to in-frame clones and leaves out a portion. Of about 40,000 clones in the sample, about 90% were seen once. This CDR3 is 14 amino acids long. Trimming stripped 3 bases from V and 0 bases from J, with 9 bases between. Germline V lookup: CDR1 SQVTM, CDR2 ANQGSEA. The receptor was derived from a female donor with multiple sclerosis, enrolled in a pregnancy study. The chain carries TRBV29-1 and TRBJ1-3; D possibly corresponds to TRBD1 (5 bases). The sample in question was CD4+ T cells from peripheral blood mononuclear cells, obtained after pregnancy. CDR3 protein: CSVDTGRSGNTIYF. CDR3 nucleotides: TGCAGCGTTGACACAGGTCGCTCTGGAAACACCATATATTTT.